This entry describes one TCR beta chain. The data were produced by immunoSEQ multiplex PCR, yet TCRdb's version contains in-frame clones alone and is incomplete. In the table there are 35,000 to 50,000 clones, 70% to 90% of which are singletons. The data originate from a study of blood T cell repertoires in COVID-19. There are 14 residues in the CDR3. V lost 6 bases to trimming and J lost 5 bases, with 13 bases between them. The germline V gene has CDR1 MNHEY and CDR2 SVGAGI. This sequence joins TRBV6-5 and TRBJ1-4; D not resolved. This TCR came from a human donor in a cohort sampled during active COVID-19. Sequencing was done on a sample of peripheral blood. Here the CDR3 reads CASSPAESNEKLFF. The CDR3 region has the DNA TGTGCCAGCAGCCCCGCAGAATCCAATGAAAAACTGTTTTTT.